The rows below give T cell receptor beta chains drawn from one sample of a study of T-cell reconstitution after alpha-beta-depleted transplantation in children. TCRdb reprocessed the PCR reads with MiXCR, giving one entry per CDR3 protein. The sample gives hundreds of thousands of distinct CDR3 sequences, around 15% of which show up once; roughly 29% is in the top ten. The sample in question was PBMCs, mostly from graft donor cells, obtained 360 days after TCRalphabeta/CD19-depleted stem cell transplant. The receptors come from a boy in the first two years of life who had a stem cell transplant for Wiskott-Aldrich syndrome, so the T cells may come from the graft donor. Each CDR3 is given with its conserved first and last residue. Each record gives: CDR3 length, V gene, J gene, D gene, clone size, CDR3 protein, CDR3 DNA. The D gene is left open where the match is weak. Size is stated for part of the rows, as once, few or many counts, or as a class when the clone is expanded.

cdr3_length: 12
v_call: TRBV10-3
j_call: TRBJ1-2
d_call: .
clone_size: .
cdr3_aa: CAISDGTYGYTF
cdr3_nt: TGTGCCATCAGTGACGGGACCTATGGCTACACCTTC

cdr3_length: 16
v_call: TRBV10-2
j_call: TRBJ2-1
d_call: TRBD2
clone_size: .
cdr3_aa: CASRTSGGRAGNEQFF
cdr3_nt: TGCGCCAGCAGGACCTCGGGCGGGAGGGCAGGGAATGAGCAGTTCTTC

cdr3_length: 15
v_call: TRBV12-3/TRBV12-4
j_call: TRBJ2-3
d_call: .
clone_size: .
cdr3_aa: CASRRGAGASGTQYF
cdr3_nt: TGTGCCAGCAGGAGGGGGGCGGGGGCCTCCGGTACGCAGTATTTT

cdr3_length: 15
v_call: TRBV5-1
j_call: TRBJ2-1
d_call: .
clone_size: .
cdr3_aa: CASSLVETTYNEQFF
cdr3_nt: TGCGCCAGCAGCTTGGTCGAGACCACCTACAATGAGCAGTTCTTC

cdr3_length: 15
v_call: TRBV14
j_call: TRBJ2-5
d_call: .
clone_size: few
cdr3_aa: CASSQDYVVYETQYF
cdr3_nt: TGTGCCAGCAGCCAAGATTATGTTGTCTACGAGACCCAGTACTTC

cdr3_length: 13
v_call: TRBV7-9
j_call: TRBJ2-7
d_call: TRBD1
clone_size: few
cdr3_aa: CASSRQGRNEQYF
cdr3_nt: TGTGCCAGCAGTCGACAGGGAAGGAACGAGCAGTACTTC

cdr3_length: 15
v_call: TRBV29-1
j_call: TRBJ2-1
d_call: TRBD1
clone_size: many
cdr3_aa: CSVDVGQVRGDEQFF
cdr3_nt: TGCAGCGTTGATGTGGGACAGGTTAGAGGGGATGAGCAGTTCTTC

cdr3_length: 18
v_call: TRBV7-6
j_call: TRBJ2-1
d_call: TRBD2
clone_size: .
cdr3_aa: CASSSTSTSAVPYNEQFF
cdr3_nt: TGTGCCAGCAGCTCAACCTCGACTAGCGCTGTTCCCTACAATGAGCAGTTCTTC

cdr3_length: 12
v_call: TRBV29-1
j_call: TRBJ2-7
d_call: .
clone_size: few
cdr3_aa: CSGRDNSYEQYF
cdr3_nt: TGCAGCGGCCGGGACAACTCCTACGAGCAGTACTTC

cdr3_length: 12
v_call: TRBV20-1
j_call: TRBJ2-5
d_call: .
clone_size: .
cdr3_aa: CSAGGDVETQYF
cdr3_nt: TGCAGTGCTGGCGGGGATGTCGAGACCCAGTACTTC

cdr3_length: 16
v_call: TRBV12-3/TRBV12-4
j_call: TRBJ2-5
d_call: TRBD2
clone_size: .
cdr3_aa: CASSWVWDYRPETQYF
cdr3_nt: TGTGCCAGCAGCTGGGTATGGGACTACCGACCTGAGACCCAGTACTTC